What follows are 10 T cell receptor beta chains derived from one specimen sequenced in a study of post-analysis software for immune sequencing data. Points from the study as a whole: Comparison of patients with controls showed five TRBV segments more frequent in patients, TRBV5-6, TRBV5-1 and TRBV20-1 among them.

Presence of unique molecular identifiers characterized the TCR beta cDNA libraries. TCRdb re-analysed the PCR reads in MiXCR, keeping a single row per CDR3 protein. The table has about 540,000 distinct CDR3 sequences, roughly 34% seen once. For these receptors, no antigen is known. The material sequenced was blood. Receptors were obtained from a girl younger than 18 with multiple sclerosis.

The rearrangement links TRBV20-1 to TRBJ1-6, with 8 bases that match TRBD1. The V segment lost 3 bases and the J segment 9 bases; nucleotides outside the gene matches: 7. The germline V gene has CDR1 DFQATT and CDR2 SNEGSKA (reference sequence). This CDR3 spans 14 amino acids. The CDR3 is CSARGQALGSPLHF. CDR3 in DNA: TGCAGTGCTAGGGGACAGGCGTTGGGTTCACCCCTCCACTTT.

The chain joins TRBV11-1 to TRBJ2-1, with TRBD2 matching over 12 bases. The ends lost 5 bases at V and 3 bases at J; junction bases unmatched: 5. Germline V gene lookup returns CDR1 SGHAT and CDR2 FQDESV (reference sequence). The CDR3 is made up of 16 amino acids. The CDR3, as DNA: TGTGCCAGCAGCGCCCGGACTAGCGGGGACTACAATGAGCAGTTCTTC. Amino acid sequence: CASSARTSGDYNEQFF.

This clonotype was seen only a few times. V and J are TRBV6-5 and TRBJ2-1, with D possibly being TRBD1 or TRBD2 (7 bases each). The CDR3 has 13 amino acids. The V end was cut by 5 bases, the J end by 12 bases, with 17 bases between. The germline CDR1 and CDR2 sequences are MNHEY and SVGAGI. The CDR3 loop is CASSLQGGQGQFF. Written as DNA, the CDR3 is TGTGCCAGCAGTCTTCAGGGGGGGCAGGGGCAGTTCTTC.

In its sample, this clonotype was seen a few times. The chain is built from TRBV5-1 and TRBJ2-2, with D perhaps TRBD1 or TRBD2 (5 bases each). This CDR3 has 16 amino acids. Germline V gives CDR1 SGHRS, CDR2 YFSETQ. Trimming stripped 3 bases from V and 8 bases from J, with 20 bases between. CDR3 sequence reads: CASSSDGASWMGELFF. For the CDR3, the DNA is TGCGCCAGCAGCTCGGACGGGGCTAGCTGGATGGGGGAGCTGTTTTTT.

This sequence joins TRBV12-3 or TRBV12-4 and TRBJ2-1; D may be TRBD2 (6 bases). Trimming removed 5 bases from V and 5 bases from J, with 22 bases in between. The CDR3 is made up of 17 amino acids. In DNA, the CDR3 is TGTGCCAGCAGTCCATTCCCCCTAGCGACTAGAAACAATGAGCAGTTCTTC. It yields the protein CASSPFPLATRNNEQFF.

This clonotype was picked up a small number of times. The chain is built from TRBV7-9 and TRBJ1-2; 8 bases map to TRBD1. Unmatched junction bases numbered 8, after V lost 4 bases and J lost 4 bases. CDR1 is SEHNR and CDR2 is FQNEAQ in the germline V gene (reference sequence). The CDR3 is 15 amino acids. CDR3 nucleotides: TGTGCCAGCAGCTATACCGGGACAGGCTCCTATGGCTACACCTTC. The encoded protein is CASSYTGTGSYGYTF.

This clonotype was detected a few times. A read error may produce the germline difference seen at one junction end. The chain combines TRBV20-1 with TRBJ1-5; 8 nucleotides align to TRBD1. This CDR3 comprises 16 residues. Germline values: CDR1 DFQATT, CDR2 SNEGSKA (reference sequence). CDR3 nucleotides: TGCAGTACTAGAGATCACGACAGGGGAGGCAATCAGCCCCAGCATTTT. It specifies CSTRDHDRGGNQPQHF.

The chain recombines TRBV15 with TRBJ2-3; 8 bases map to TRBD1. Germline CDR1 LNHNV, CDR2 YYDKDF (reference sequence). Germline trimming cut 0 bases from V and 3 bases from J; bases unmatched to any gene: 11. The CDR3 has 18 amino acids. The CDR3 region has the DNA TGTGCCACCAGCAGAGAGGTCATGGACAGGGACGCGACAGATACGCAGTATTTT. Protein: CATSREVMDRDATDTQYF.

Here the CDR3 reads CASSDMTGVGNQPQHF. CDR3 coding DNA: TGTGCCAGCAGTGATATGACAGGAGTCGGCAATCAGCCCCAGCATTTT. This chain uses TRBV6-1 with TRBJ1-5; possibly TRBD1 for D (6 bases). Per germline, CDR1 MNHNS and CDR2 SASEGT. The CDR3 extends over 16 amino acids. Trimming took 3 bases from V and 2 from J, leaving 14 bases between them.

This clonotype has ten or more counts. The genes are TRBV6-5 and TRBJ1-2; 7 bases match TRBD1. V was clipped by 2 bases and J by 2 bases; unmatched bases: 2. This CDR3 spans 14 amino acids. Germline V gene sequence: CDR1 MNHEY, CDR2 SVGAGI. CDR3 nucleotide sequence: TGTGCCAGCAGTTACGACAGGGAGAACTATGGCTACACCTTC. Its protein product is CASSYDRENYGYTF.